The 11 T cell receptor beta chains given below trace back to one sample, sequenced in a study of blood T cell repertoires in COVID-19. Measured with immunoSEQ multiplex PCR; TCRdb has only the in-frame clones, and not every one. The table shows 90,000 to 150,000 clones, with 80% to 90% occurring only once. The sample was peripheral blood. These receptors were obtained from a man between 65 and 85 years old with active or convalescent COVID-19.

The rearrangement uses TRBV19 and TRBJ1-1; 9 bases agree with TRBD1. Germline CDR1 LNHDA, CDR2 SQIVND (reference sequence). This CDR3 is 13 amino acids long. V dropped 5 bases and J dropped 5; count of bases not matched to a gene: 3. CDR3 in amino acids: CASSADRGTEAFF. CDR3 DNA: TGTGCCAGTAGTGCCGACAGGGGGACTGAAGCTTTCTTT.

The chain uses TRBV27 and TRBJ2-3; D gene uncertain. Germline V gene data show CDR1 as MNHEY and CDR2 as SMNVEV (reference sequence). The CDR3 covers 13 residues. V gave up 5 bases and J gave up 4 bases, with 10 bases separating them. CDR3 sequence (DNA): TGTGCCAGCAGTCCAACCCGGTCAGATACGCAGTATTTT. Residues: CASSPTRSDTQYF.

This clone has a single count. The rearrangement joins TRBV7-8 to TRBJ2-7; 8 nucleotides match TRBD1. J lost 3 bases, V lost 0 bases, and 4 bases had no gene match. The germline V gene encodes CDR1 SGHVS and CDR2 FQNEAQ. This CDR3 has 15 residues. The CDR3 sequence is CASSLATGTGYEQYF. CDR3 DNA: TGTGCCAGCAGCTTAGCAACCGGGACAGGCTACGAGCAGTACTTC.

This clone turned up a few times. The chain links TRBV28 to TRBJ2-1; 8 nucleotides match TRBD2. The CDR3 totals 15 residues. J gave up 2 bases and V 2 bases, and 2 bases lay outside the gene matches. CDR1 is MDHEN and CDR2 is SYDVKM in the germline V gene. The CDR3 region is CASSLGSGTYNEQFF. CDR3 nucleotides: TGTGCCAGCAGTTTAGGTAGCGGGACCTACAATGAGCAGTTCTTC.

This clone appeared once. In nucleotides, the CDR3 is TGTGCCAGCAGTTTAGGCAGGGGGGGCAATCAGCCCCAGCATTTT. It translates to CASSLGRGGNQPQHF. V gene TRBV28 combines with J gene TRBJ1-5; 7 bases agree with TRBD1. The CDR3 spans 15 residues. With V trimmed by 2 bases and J by 2 bases, 3 bases remained unmatched. Looked up from germline, CDR1 is MDHEN and CDR2 is SYDVKM.

J is TRBJ1-1 and V is TRBV13, with 7 bases identical to TRBD1. CDR1 is PRHDT, CDR2 FYEKMQ, per germline (reference sequence). Trimming at V came to 0 bases and at J to 4 bases, leaving 2 bases not matched to a gene. This CDR3 comprises 14 residues. The CDR3 nucleotides are TGTGCCAGCAGCTTAGGGGCAGGGGGCACTGAAGCTTTCTTT. It yields the protein CASSLGAGGTEAFF.

The V and J genes are TRBV24-1 and TRBJ2-6; no reliable D call. The CDR3 sequence is 14 residues long. V was cut by 5 bases and J by 0 bases, with 4 bases left in between. Germline assignment: CDR1 KGHDR and CDR2 SFDVKD. CDR3 in amino acids: CATSASSGANVLTF. In DNA, the CDR3 is TGTGCCACCAGTGCTAGCTCTGGGGCCAACGTCCTGACTTTC.

V is TRBV6-5 and J is TRBJ2-7, with a tentative D call TRBD2 (5 bases). CDR1 MNHEY and CDR2 SVGAGI come from the germline V gene. The V gene lost 6 bases and the J gene lost 0 bases, with 12 bases spanning the gap. The CDR3 runs 14 residues. The CDR3 protein is CASSNGISSYEQYF. The CDR3, as DNA: TGTGCCAGCAGCAACGGGATTAGCTCCTACGAGCAGTACTTC.

The chain joins TRBV11-1 to TRBJ2-6; no firm D call. Trimming shortened V by 4 bases and J by 0 bases, and 7 bases separated the two germline ends. The CDR3 is 15 residues long. CDR1 is SGHAT and CDR2 is FQDESV in the germline V gene (reference sequence). The CDR3 DNA follows: TGTGCCAGCAGCTCAATCAGCTCTGGGGCCAACGTCCTGACTTTC. Amino acids: CASSSISSGANVLTF.

This clone was counted a single time. The CDR3 nucleotides are TGTGCCACCAGGGGACGGACTAGCGGGAGTGGAAACACCGGGGAGCTGTTTTTT. Its translation is CATRGRTSGSGNTGELFF. V and J are TRBV24-1 and TRBJ2-2; 13 bases are a match to TRBD2. Germline lookup yields CDR1 KGHDR and CDR2 SFDVKD. The CDR3 length is 18 residues. Losses at the gene ends were 7 bases for V and 2 bases for J; bases not matched to a gene: 9.

The gene calls are TRBV5-6 and TRBJ1-1; TRBD1 agrees at 9 bases. Germline-derived CDR1 and CDR2 are SGHDT and YYEEEE. CDR3 length equals 15 residues. V was pared by 0 bases and J by 1 base, with 1 base of the junction left unmatched. The CDR3 loop is CASSLVGQGNTEAFF. The CDR3 coding sequence is TGTGCCAGCAGCTTGGTGGGACAGGGGAACACTGAAGCTTTCTTT.